This TCR beta chain was recovered during a study of tumor-infiltrating lymphocytes in primary liver carcinoma. On the study more broadly: Every patient in the cohort had a primary liver carcinoma. That carcinoma was treated by surgical resection. Roughly 3.65 to 7.13 million productive TCRbeta reads came from each sample, comparable across tissue types. Findings and limits, study-wide: A significantly higher top-250-clone fraction was recorded for tumors than for blood (p = 0.039). Tumor-blood pairs (like tumor-adjacent pairs) overlapped less than tumor region pairs did.

Germline V lookup: CDR1 MDHEN, CDR2 SYDVKM. V was trimmed by 6 bases and J by 4 bases, leaving 15 bases between them. This CDR3 is built from 15 residues. The study extracted blood RNA from unsorted whole blood and also extracted germline DNA. TCR beta cDNA was prepared out of roughly 520 ng total RNA by means of a constant-region primer. Slightly modified ARM-PCR, run as three nested multiplex PCR rounds, produced the TCR beta libraries. Rounds one and two of PCR, each of about 10 cycles, were primed with TRBV1-TRBV30 forward primers and a C-beta reverse primer. From the multiplex PCR reads, TCRdb called clonotypes with MiXCR, one entry per CDR3 protein. There are 300,000 to 400,000 distinct CDR3 sequences in the sample; more than 55% occur only once, and 9% to 10% lies in the top ten. This clonotype was observed at least ten times. The antigen is undetermined.

The TCR was taken from a man aged 35 to 55 with primary liver carcinoma and hepatitis B virus infection. Material for sequencing was peripheral blood. V and J are TRBV28 and TRBJ1-4, with a possible D match to TRBD1 (5 bases). The CDR3 bases are TGTGCCAGCAGCTCACCTGGGGGACTTAATGAAAAACTGTTTTTT. It encodes CASSSPGGLNEKLFF.